A selection of T cell receptor beta chains follows, all from one sample in a study of beta chain features in type 1 diabetes. Assay: immunoSEQ multiplex PCR; the TCRdb copy retains only in-frame clones and omits some. Here the sample spans under 250,000 clones, approximately 14% being singletons. Sequenced input: naive CD4+ T cells from blood. These receptors all stem from a woman aged 40 to 55 in good health. The CDR3 runs from the conserved cysteine through the conserved F or W. The D gene is left open where the match is weak. The listing skips clone size in some rows; elsewhere it reads once, few, many or a size class.

D,J,V,size,CDR3,DNA
TRBD1,TRBJ1-6,TRBV9,-,CASSARDRGGSPLHF,TGTGCCAGCAGCGCCCGGGACAGGGGCGGTTCACCCCTCCACTTT
-,TRBJ1-4,TRBV29-1,few,CSVEGPREKLFF,TGCAGCGTGGAGGGCCCCCGGGAAAAACTGTTTTTT
-,TRBJ2-7,TRBV18,-,CASSRTEERHYEQYF,TGTGCCAGCTCACGCACAGAAGAGCGGCACTACGAGCAGTACTTC
-,TRBJ1-1,TRBV11-2,few,CASSYAEAHTEAFF,TGTGCCAGCAGCTACGCAGAGGCGCACACTGAAGCTTTCTTT
-,TRBJ1-6,TRBV6-5,few,CASSYRPGQPNSPLHF,TGTGCCAGCAGTTACCGCCCGGGACAACCTAATTCACCCCTCCACTTT
-,TRBJ2-5,TRBV7-6,-,CASSFSQETQYF,TGTGCCAGCAGCTTCAGCCAAGAGACCCAGTACTTC
-,TRBJ1-5,TRBV5-8,few,CASSPLGGVDQPQHF,TGTGCCAGCAGCCCTCTAGGAGGGGTGGATCAGCCCCAGCATTTT
-,TRBJ1-6,TRBV6-5,-,CASSLQDINSPLHF,TGTGCCAGCAGTTTACAGGACATTAATTCACCCCTCCACTTT
-,TRBJ2-1,TRBV4-3,-,CASSQDLQGNYNEQFF,TGCGCCAGCAGCCAAGATCTTCAGGGAAATTACAATGAGCAGTTCTTC
TRBD1,TRBJ1-1,TRBV27,-,CASSPRPGQDRAFF,TGTGCCAGCAGTCCGAGACCAGGACAGGATAGGGCTTTCTTT
TRBD1,TRBJ2-3,TRBV7-9,-,CASSRRQGTGDTQYF,TGTGCCAGCAGCCGGAGACAGGGGACCGGAGATACGCAGTATTTT
TRBD1,TRBJ2-6,TRBV4-3,few,CASSQGQGASGANVLTF,TGCGCCAGCAGCCAGGGACAGGGGGCCTCGGGGGCCAACGTCCTGACTTTC
-,TRBJ1-1,TRBV7-2,few,CASSRQENTEAFF,TGTGCCAGCAGTAGACAGGAGAACACTGAAGCTTTCTTT
-,TRBJ2-5,TRBV2,-,CASRGGAYQETQYF,TGTGCCAGCAGAGGGGGGGCGTACCAAGAGACCCAGTACTTC
-,TRBJ1-1,TRBV7-8,-,CASSPRPVWDTEAFF,TGTGCCAGCAGCCCGCGGCCAGTTTGGGACACTGAAGCTTTCTTT
-,TRBJ2-5,TRBV5-1,few,CASSLGRATEETQYF,TGCGCCAGCAGCTTGGGGCGCGCGACAGAAGAGACCCAGTACTTC
-,TRBJ1-2,TRBV9,once,CASSVRDTNYGYTF,TGTGCCAGCAGCGTACGGGACACTAACTATGGCTACACCTTC
-,TRBJ2-3,TRBV19,few,CASSIDVLGADTQYF,TGTGCCAGTAGTATAGATGTTCTGGGCGCAGATACGCAGTATTTT
TRBD1,TRBJ2-3,TRBV5-4,-,CASSTGQGAADTQYF,TGTGCCAGCAGCACCGGACAGGGGGCCGCCGATACGCAGTATTTT
-,TRBJ2-5,TRBV29-1,-,CSVVWQNQETQYF,TGCAGCGTTGTTTGGCAGAACCAAGAGACCCAGTACTTC
TRBD2,TRBJ2-3,TRBV6-5,few,CASSVSGGAGDTQYF,TGTGCCAGCAGCGTTAGCGGGGGGGCTGGGGATACGCAGTATTTT
-,TRBJ1-2,TRBV29-1,many,CSVEDGPGEGYTF,TGCAGCGTTGAAGATGGTCCGGGGGAAGGCTACACCTTC
-,TRBJ2-1,TRBV10-2,few,CASSSRGTHNEQFF,TGCGCCAGCAGTAGCCGGGGTACACACAATGAGCAGTTCTTC
TRBD2,TRBJ2-3,TRBV4-2,-,CASSQGAGGPDTQYF,TGTGCCAGCAGCCAAGGGGCGGGGGGCCCAGATACGCAGTATTTT
-,TRBJ1-1,TRBV2,-,CANTLGRLTEAFF,TGTGCCAACACCCTGGGCAGGCTCACTGAAGCTTTCTTT
-,TRBJ1-2,TRBV9,few,CASSVGSVYGYTF,TGTGCCAGCAGCGTAGGTTCCGTCTATGGCTACACCTTC
TRBD1,TRBJ1-2,TRBV5-8,-,CASQGTGSNYGYTF,TGTGCCAGCCAGGGGACAGGGAGCAACTATGGCTACACCTTC
TRBD2,TRBJ2-7,TRBV9,-,CASSVESFMRGSSYEQYF,TGTGCCAGCAGCGTAGAGAGTTTTATGCGGGGGAGCTCCTACGAGCAGTACTTC
-,TRBJ1-1,TRBV5-6,few,CASSSPPEAFF,TGTGCCAGCAGCTCTCCCCCTGAAGCTTTCTTT
TRBD2,TRBJ2-1,TRBV7-2,few,CASSLEGLGYNEQFF,TGTGCCAGCAGCTTAGAGGGACTAGGTTACAATGAGCAGTTCTTC
-,TRBJ2-2,TRBV27,few,CASSPWDTNTGELFF,TGTGCCAGCAGTCCCTGGGACACGAACACCGGGGAGCTGTTTTTT